This T cell receptor (beta chain) was obtained from a study of blood T cell repertoires in COVID-19. The wider study: Samples came from the United States, Italy and Spain, spanning acute and convalescent COVID-19. Sources were T cells, B-cell-depleted T cells, or PBMCs; the material itself was cDNA or gDNA.

J was trimmed by 0 bases and V by 5 bases; bases with no gene match: 7. The germline V gene encodes CDR1 SGHVS and CDR2 FQNEAQ. This CDR3 is 17 amino acids long. In the original analysis: Cell counts per sample came from amplifying reference gene primers. Assay used: immunoSEQ multiplex PCR; TCRdb lists only in-frame clones, some missing. V and J calls and clone size follow that table, whereas D and trimming were derived from the DNA. The table lists 300,000 to 350,000 clones, around 80% of them singletons. The source material was peripheral blood. This chain joins TRBV7-8 and TRBJ1-2; the match to TRBD1 covers 12 bases. The TCR comes from a man aged 25-45 years with active or convalescent COVID-19. CDR3 region: CASSPGQGAQTNYGYTF. CDR3 DNA sequence: TGTGCCAGCAGCCCGGGACAGGGGGCCCAGACTAACTATGGCTACACCTTC. Drawing the rest from reference TRBV7-8 and TRBJ1-2, the complete variable domain is GAGVSQSPRYKVAKRGQDVALRCDPISGHVSLFWYQQALGQGPEFLTYFQNEAQLDKSGLPSDRFFAERPEGSVSTLKIQRTQQEDSAVYLCASSPGQGAQTNYGYTFGSGTRLTVV.